These 18 T cell receptor beta chains were all obtained from the same sample, sequenced in a study of identical twins. Each CDR3 protein is one row after TCRdb ran MiXCR on the 5' RACE reads. The sample records around 530,000 distinct CDR3 sequences, roughly 15% being singletons. The sample was also linked to a second study, of yellow fever vaccine responses in identical twins.

The sequenced sample consisted of CD4+ T cells sorted from blood. These receptors all stem from a woman younger than 30 in good health.

The genes are TRBV28 and TRBJ2-5, with TRBD1 identical over 7 bases. CDR1 MDHEN and CDR2 SYDVKM come from the germline V gene. Unmatched junction bases numbered 6, after V lost 6 bases and J lost 5 bases. The CDR3 length is 13 residues. The CDR3 here is CASSSDRDETQYF. The CDR3, as DNA: TGTGCCAGCAGCTCCGACAGGGACGAGACCCAGTACTTC.

This clonotype was detected ten times or more. The rearrangement uses TRBV20-1 and TRBJ1-1; a possible D gene is TRBD1 (5 bases). The germline V gene encodes CDR1 DFQATT and CDR2 SNEGSKA (reference sequence). This CDR3 has 13 residues. Trimming left V 4 bases short and J 1 base short, with 10 bases between. The CDR3 sequence is CSAMPGTNTEAFF. The CDR3 DNA sequence: TGCAGTGCTATGCCAGGGACGAACACTGAAGCTTTCTTT.

In this sample, this clonotype turned up once. V is TRBV6-1 and J is TRBJ2-1; 13 nucleotides match TRBD2. After removal of 6 bases from V and 0 bases from J, the junction contained 5 bases not matched to a gene. Germline loops: CDR1 MNHNS, CDR2 SASEGT. This CDR3 is 17 amino acids long. The CDR3 region is CASRGTSGTRSYNEQFF. CDR3 nucleotides: TGTGCCAGCAGAGGGACTAGCGGGACCCGCTCCTACAATGAGCAGTTCTTC.

This clonotype has only one observation. A much larger clonotype is one base distant, so this may be a read error. This chain uses TRBV3-1 with TRBJ2-1, with D hard to call. The CDR3 is 12 amino acids. Germline assignment: CDR1 LGHDT and CDR2 YNNKEL (reference sequence). The CDR3 nucleotides read TGTGCCGGCAGCCAAAACATAGGTGAGCAGTTCTTC. Its translation is CAGSQNIGEQFF.

The chain combines TRBV5-1 with TRBJ1-2; tentatively, D is TRBD1 (5 bases). In germline, CDR1 is SGHRS, CDR2 YFSETQ. V lost 3 bases, J lost 3 bases, and 12 bases lay in between. This CDR3 comprises 14 residues. Here the CDR3 reads CASSSHGTDYGYTF. CDR3 coding DNA: TGCGCCAGCAGCTCGCACGGGACCGACTATGGCTACACCTTC.

This clonotype turned up a few times. The chain is built from TRBV20-1 and TRBJ2-3; TRBD2 matches at 9 bases. With V trimmed by 5 bases and J by 3 bases, 15 bases remained unmatched. The CDR3 is 17 residues long. Germline V lookup: CDR1 DFQATT, CDR2 SNEGSKA (reference sequence). The CDR3 DNA sequence: TGCAGTGCTCACAACCTTATGCGGCGGGAGGGAACAGATACGCAGTATTTT. This translates into CSAHNLMRREGTDTQYF.

The CDR3, as DNA: TGCGCCAGCAGCGTTCTAGCGGGAGCAGCGGCCTCCTCCTACAATGAGCAGTTCTTC. Its translation is CASSVLAGAAASSYNEQFF. The V and J genes are TRBV5-1 and TRBJ2-1; 10 nucleotides align to TRBD2. Germline CDR1 reads SGHRS; CDR2 reads YFSETQ. J was trimmed by 0 bases and V by 4 bases; bases with no gene match: 13. The CDR3 sequence is 19 residues long. Based on the CDR3 plus reference TRBV5-1 and TRBJ2-1, the full variable domain is KAGVTQTPRYLIKTRGQQVTLSCSPISGHRSVSWYQQTPGQGLQFLFEYFSETQRNKGNFPGRFSGRQFSNSRSEMNVSTLELGDSALYLCASSVLAGAAASSYNEQFFGPGTRLTVL.

This clonotype was picked up a small number of times. The rearrangement joins TRBV7-3 to TRBJ2-1; D is ambiguous. Trimming left V 3 bases short and J 9 bases short, with 12 bases between. Per germline, CDR1 SGHTA and CDR2 FQGTGA. This CDR3 comprises 13 residues. CDR3 loop: CASSFGPQGEQFF. The CDR3 DNA reads as TGTGCCAGCAGCTTTGGTCCTCAAGGTGAGCAGTTCTTC.

In this sample, this clonotype turned up many times. The chain has TRBV5-1 and TRBJ1-5; D is possibly TRBD1 (5 bases). With 0 bases removed from V and 1 base from J, the gap between germline ends came to 8 bases. Germline loops: CDR1 SGHRS, CDR2 YFSETQ. The CDR3 is 15 residues long. The CDR3, as DNA: TGCGCCAGCAGCTTGGTGTCAGGGAGCAATCAGCCCCAGCATTTT. Its protein product is CASSLVSGSNQPQHF. Full variable domain (remainder filled in from reference TRBV5-1 and TRBJ1-5): KAGVTQTPRYLIKTRGQQVTLSCSPISGHRSVSWYQQTPGQGLQFLFEYFSETQRNKGNFPGRFSGRQFSNSRSEMNVSTLELGDSALYLCASSLVSGSNQPQHFGDGTRLSIL.

This clonotype was counted only a few times. The chain has TRBV6-1 and TRBJ2-5, with a tentative D call TRBD1 (6 bases). Germline values: CDR1 MNHNS, CDR2 SASEGT. The length of the CDR3 is 13 residues. V lost 5 bases to trimming and J lost 5 bases, with 12 bases between them. In DNA, the CDR3 is TGTGCCAGCAGTCCTGGACAGTTTGAGACCCAGTACTTC. It specifies CASSPGQFETQYF.

There are a few counts of this clonotype. This chain connects TRBV5-5 to TRBJ2-7; perhaps TRBD1 as D (6 bases). The CDR3 totals 16 residues. CDR1 is SGHKS and CDR2 is YYEKEE in the germline V gene (reference sequence). V gave up 4 bases and J gave up 1 base, with 18 bases separating them. The DNA of the CDR3 is TGTGCCAGCAGCGGGCAGATCGACAGGCGTTCCTACGAGCAGTACTTC. Translating it yields CASSGQIDRRSYEQYF.

V usage is TRBV5-8 and J usage is TRBJ2-7; 7 nucleotides line up with TRBD2. This CDR3 has 15 residues. Germline trimming cut 0 bases from V and 4 bases from J; bases unmatched to any gene: 7. The germline gives CDR1 SGHTS, CDR2 YDEGEE. DNA of the CDR3: TGTGCCAGCAGCTTGGACCTAGCGGACAAGTACGAGCAGTACTTC. Translation gives CASSLDLADKYEQYF.

This clonotype has just a few counts. This chain joins TRBV27 and TRBJ2-7; 11 nucleotides line up with TRBD2. The CDR3 totals 16 residues. From germline, CDR1 is MNHEY and CDR2 SMNVEV (reference sequence). V gave up 6 bases and J gave up 1 base; unmatched junction bases: 8. The CDR3 region has the DNA TGTGCCAGCAGAAAATTCACTAGCGGGGGTTCCTACGAGCAGTACTTC. Residues: CASRKFTSGGSYEQYF.

The chain recombines TRBV7-2 with TRBJ2-1, with TRBD2 identical over 14 bases. The CDR3 has 15 residues. The trim removed 5 bases at V and 7 bases at J, leaving 4 bases unmatched. Germline-derived CDR1 and CDR2 are SGHTA and FQGNSA. The CDR3 bases are TGTGCCAGCAGCCCTAGGACTAGCGGGGGGAATGAGCAGTTCTTC. It is translated as CASSPRTSGGNEQFF. Full variable domain (rest looked up from reference TRBV7-2 and TRBJ2-1): GAGVSQSPSNKVTEKGKDVELRCDPISGHTALYWYRQSLGQGLEFLIYFQGNSAPDKSGLPSDRFSAERTGGSVSTLTIQRTQQEDSAVYLCASSPRTSGGNEQFFGPGTRLTVL.

In its sample, this clonotype was seen many times. The chain uses TRBV29-1 and TRBJ2-1; D is possibly TRBD1 (6 bases). Germline CDR1 SQVTM, CDR2 ANQGSEA. The ends were cut back, 6 bases at V and 3 bases at J, with 6 bases in the middle. This CDR3 region has 11 residues. In DNA, the CDR3 is TGCAGCGTGGACAGCTACAATGAGCAGTTCTTC. Protein product: CSVDSYNEQFF.

This clonotype showed up many times. V is TRBV12-3 or TRBV12-4 and J is TRBJ2-2; tentatively, D is TRBD1 (6 bases). CDR3 length: 14 amino acids. V lost 5 bases to trimming and J lost 3 bases, with 10 bases between them. Here the CDR3 DNA reads TGTGCCAGCAGTCAGGGGACCTACACCGGGGAGCTGTTTTTT. Protein sequence: CASSQGTYTGELFF.

J is TRBJ2-1 and V is TRBV12-3 or TRBV12-4; D unclear. V was clipped by 1 base and J by 5 bases, with 9 bases between them. The length of the CDR3 is 14 residues. The chain's CDR3 is CASSLGILNNEQFF. CDR3 bases: TGTGCCAGCAGTTTAGGCATCTTAAACAATGAGCAGTTCTTC.

Comment on this clonotype: One end of the junction fails to match germline, which may point to a read error. The CDR3 bases are TGCGCCAGCAGCATTATAGCGGGCCAGCGGGCAGATACGCTGTATTTT. Translation: CASSIIAGQRADTLYF. The chain links TRBV10-2 to TRBJ2-3; TRBD2 matches 7 bases. CDR1 is WSHSY and CDR2 is SAAADI in the germline V gene. This CDR3 region has 16 residues.